This note documents a single T cell receptor (beta chain) sequence. The library targeted TCRbeta and was prepared with unique molecular identifiers. Using its own MiXCR run on the PCR reads, TCRdb lists one record per CDR3 protein. The sample has roughly 300,000 distinct CDR3 sequences, 9.9% seen once; the top ten hold about a tenth. The sample belongs to a study of T-cell reconstitution after alpha-beta-depleted transplantation in children. V lost 5 bases, J lost 4 bases, and 10 bases stayed unmatched. The germline CDR1 and CDR2 sequences are KGHDR and SFDVKD. The CDR3 length is 16 residues. The specimen comprised PBMCs from the stem cell graft donor, sampled from the stem cell graft. This receptor was taken from a human donor who donated a stem cell graft to a child with SCID. The chain carries TRBV24-1 and TRBJ2-3; 8 nucleotides line up with TRBD2. The CDR3 DNA follows: TGTGCCACCAGTGTCCCAGCGGGGGATTTCGCAGATACGCAGTATTTT. It translates to CATSVPAGDFADTQYF.